This TCR beta chain appears in the sequencing data of a study of a mutant IDH1 vaccine in newly diagnosed glioma. As for the study in general: The start of vaccination came 4-6 weeks after radiotherapy alone, or with temozolomide cycles. Averaging approximately 42 years of age, treated patients were 62.5% male and approximately 40% female. Antecedent treatment encompassed radiotherapy, temozolomide, or their combination; the majority received both.

Details on this clone: Antigen: not known.

The time point: week 23, last vaccination. It was 300 ug of mutant IDH1 20-mer peptide that made up each vaccine dose, given with topical imiquimod. Produced via immunoSEQ multiplex PCR; TCRdb's table is partial and in-frame only. The data show roughly 40,000 clones, less than 95% seen once. Findings and limits, study-wide: Patients mounted vaccine-induced immune responses in roughly 93% of cases.

V gave up 1 base and J gave up 3 bases, with 10 bases separating them. CDR1 and CDR2 (germline): SGHDT, YYEEEE. The CDR3 has 14 amino acids. The receptor comes from a man aged 50 to 59 with glioma. The rearrangement links TRBV5-6 to TRBJ1-2; a possible D gene is TRBD1 (6 bases). Source: PBMCs, taken from a glioma patient whose treatment included an IDH1 peptide vaccine. The DNA of the CDR3 is TGTGCCAGCAGCTTGTACAGGGTCGACTATGGCTACACCTTC. It yields the protein CASSLYRVDYGYTF.